The 32 T cell receptor beta chains reported below all come from one sample, sequenced in a study of T cells in Graves' hyperthyroidism and ophthalmopathy. Researchers took RNA transcripts and amplified the TCR beta CDR3 regions from them. TCR CDR3 regions were first amplified by RT-PCR with HTBI primers. Via MiXCR, TCRdb re-called the multiplex PCR reads, giving one row per CDR3 protein. The sample lists some 50,000 distinct CDR3 sequences; roughly 50% were seen once. The sample was blood. The origin of the receptors is a woman between 45 and 65 years old with Graves' ophthalmopathy.

This clonotype was seen only once. The CDR3 here is CSAVRGSTNEKLFF. Here the CDR3 DNA reads TGCAGTGCTGTCCGGGGGTCCACTAATGAAAAACTGTTTTTT. The chain uses TRBV20-1 and TRBJ1-4; D is perhaps TRBD1 (5 bases). Germline V gene data show CDR1 as DFQATT and CDR2 as SNEGSKA (reference sequence). Trimming shortened V by 5 bases and J by 2 bases, and 12 bases separated the two germline ends. The CDR3 is made up of 14 amino acids.

Comment on this clonotype: Because the CDR3 is missing its conserved closing phenylalanine or tryptophan, this is likely a read error. The chain uses TRBV7-9 and TRBJ2-5; 9 bases map to TRBD2. The length of the CDR3 is 17 residues. V trimming: 5 bases; J trimming: 3 bases; junction bases outside the gene matches: 13. The germline CDR1 and CDR2 sequences are SEHNR and FQNEAQ (reference sequence). In DNA, the CDR3 is TGTGCCAGCAGCCAAGCTTTTAGCGGGGGAAACAAAGAGACCCAGTACCTC. This sequence encodes CASSQAFSGGNKETQYL.

This clonotype is labeled as medium-sized. The chain carries TRBV2 and TRBJ1-1, with D unresolved. Between the trimmed V and J ends, which lost 8 bases and 4 bases, there was a span of 11 bases. This CDR3 region has 12 residues. Germline CDR1 and CDR2: SNHLY and FYNNEI. The CDR3 DNA sequence: TGTGCCAGCTGGTGGTCCAGCACTGAAGCTTTCTTT. Protein product: CASWWSSTEAFF. Filled out from reference TRBV2 and TRBJ1-1, the complete variable domain reads EPEVTQTPSHQVTQMGQEVILRCVPISNHLYFYWYRQILGQKVEFLVSFYNNEISEKSEIFDDQFSVERPDGSNFTLKIRSTKLEDSAMYFCASWWSSTEAFFGQGTRLTVV.

The genes are TRBV7-2 and TRBJ2-1, with D possibly TRBD2 on 5 matching bases. CDR1 and CDR2 (germline): SGHTA, FQGNSA. The CDR3 spans 17 residues. The V end was cut by 0 bases, the J end by 9 bases, with 21 bases between. CDR3 in DNA: TGTGCCAGCAGCTTAGCCCCGGGGTTGGGGTTAGAGCTTGAGCAGTTCTTC. Protein sequence: CASSLAPGLGLELEQFF.

This clonotype was recorded a few times. This chain links TRBV6-5 with TRBJ2-5, with D unresolved. The ends were cut back, 4 bases at V and 0 bases at J, with 9 bases in the middle. Germline loops: CDR1 MNHEY, CDR2 SVGAGI. The CDR3 loop spans 14 amino acids. The CDR3 region is CASSSTMYQETQYF. The CDR3 coding sequence is TGTGCCAGCAGTTCCACGATGTACCAAGAGACCCAGTACTTC.

The chain combines TRBV10-1 with TRBJ2-1; TRBD2 agrees at 8 bases. The CDR3 totals 14 residues. From germline, CDR1 is WNHNN and CDR2 SYGVQD (reference sequence). V lost 6 bases and J lost 0; bases outside the gene matches: 1. CDR3 protein: CASRSGSSYNEQFF. For the CDR3, the DNA is TGCGCCAGCAGAAGCGGGAGCTCCTACAATGAGCAGTTCTTC.

This chain connects TRBV2 to TRBJ2-5, with D perhaps matching TRBD1 (6 bases). CDR1 is SNHLY and CDR2 is FYNNEI in the germline V gene. The CDR3 consists of 12 residues. V was clipped by 6 bases and J by 13 bases, with 18 bases between them. CDR3 in DNA: TGTGCCAGCAGAGAACGACAGGATCCTTCGTACTTC. Its protein product is CASRERQDPSYF.

This clonotype was observed many times. The rearrangement uses TRBV29-1 and TRBJ2-5, with TRBD2 matching over 12 bases. The CDR3 has 16 amino acids. With V trimmed by 2 bases and J by 8 bases, 12 bases remained unmatched. Germline V CDR1 and CDR2: SQVTM, ANQGSEA. The CDR3 reads CSVELGLAGGGDTQYF. For the CDR3, the DNA is TGCAGCGTTGAATTAGGTCTAGCGGGGGGGGGGGATACCCAGTACTTC.

The DNA of the CDR3 is TGTGCCAGCAGCGGACTAGCGGGGGCCGCAGCAGATACGCAGTATTTT. This translates into CASSGLAGAAADTQYF. The chain combines TRBV9 with TRBJ2-3, with 12 positions matching TRBD2. V shed 3 bases and J 4 bases; nucleotides not matched to a gene: 6. Germline loops: CDR1 SGDLS, CDR2 YYNGEE. The CDR3 loop spans 16 amino acids.

In its sample, this clonotype was seen many times. V is TRBV7-8 and J is TRBJ1-2; 7 nucleotides agree with TRBD1. In germline, CDR1 is SGHVS, CDR2 FQNEAQ. V was pared by 2 bases and J by 7 bases, with 7 bases of the junction left unmatched. The CDR3 loop spans 14 amino acids. This CDR3 reads CASSLNAGGIGYTF. The CDR3 DNA sequence: TGTGCCAGCAGCTTAAACGCAGGGGGGATTGGCTACACCTTC.

The chain carries TRBV6-4 and TRBJ2-5; either TRBD1 or TRBD2 may fit D (7 bases each). The CDR3 covers 17 residues. V was clipped by 7 bases and J by 2 bases, with 23 bases between them. Germline CDR1 MRHNA, CDR2 SNTAGT. The CDR3 protein is CASKDQAGQRTQETQYF. The DNA for the CDR3 is TGTGCCAGCAAAGATCAAGCGGGACAGCGAACTCAAGAGACCCAGTACTTC.

CDR3 region: CASSIGEGSDEKLFF. In DNA, the CDR3 is TGTGCCAGTAGTATCGGAGAGGGCTCCGATGAAAAACTGTTTTTT. This chain connects TRBV19 to TRBJ1-4; D call uncertain. The V end lost 3 bases, the J end lost 6 bases, and 14 bases lay between the germline ends. Germline loops: CDR1 LNHDA, CDR2 SQIVND (reference sequence). The CDR3 is made up of 15 amino acids. Combining the CDR3 with reference TRBV19 and TRBJ1-4 gives the whole variable domain DGGITQSPKYLFRKEGQNVTLSCEQNLNHDAMYWYRQDPGQGLRLIYYSQIVNDFQKGDIAEGYSVSREKKESFPLTVTSAQKNPTAFYLCASSIGEGSDEKLFFGSGTQLSVL.

At least ten counts were recorded for this clonotype. The genes are TRBV10-3 and TRBJ2-5, with D unclear. Germline V gene sequence: CDR1 ENHRY, CDR2 SYGVKD. The length of the CDR3 is 12 residues. Trimming removed 3 bases from V and 4 bases from J, with 6 bases in between. In DNA form, the CDR3 reads TGTGCCATCAGTGATAAGGGAGAGACCCAGTACTTC. It yields the protein CAISDKGETQYF.

The DNA for the CDR3 is TGTGCCACCAGTGACAGCGGCTACAGCTACACCTTC. It specifies CATSDSGYSYTF. The chain is built from TRBV24-1 and TRBJ1-2; unclear D gene. Germline lookup yields CDR1 KGHDR and CDR2 SFDVKD. This CDR3 is 12 amino acids long. The V and J ends lost 4 bases and 9 bases respectively, with 11 bases between them.

Note on this clonotype: One end of the junction fails to match germline, which may point to a read error. CDR3 region: CASSYAPPPCSHEQYF. CDR3 DNA: TGTGCCAGCAGTTACGCACCACCTCCGTGCTCCCACGAGCAGTACTTC. The chain employs TRBV6-2 or TRBV6-3 and TRBJ2-7; the D is unclear. Germline CDR1 MNHEY, CDR2 SVGEGT. The CDR3 is made up of 16 amino acids.

The sample holds one count of this clonotype. The conserved phenylalanine or tryptophan is not found at the CDR3 terminus, so this likely reflects a read error. The limits of the CDR3 on the DNA are not certain, so only TCRdb's listed CDR3 is given. The chain recombines TRBV9 with TRBJ2-1; TRBD1 is the table's D call and was not checked against the DNA. The CDR3 numbers 14 amino acids, ends counted. Germline loops: CDR1 SGDLS, CDR2 YYNGEE. CDR3 sequence: CASEGQGGDNERFL.

This clonotype was seen a few times. CDR3 nucleotide sequence: TGTGCCAGCAGTACGGGGGGGGGAGCCAAAAACATTCAGTACTTC. It yields the protein CASSTGGGAKNIQYF. The chain carries TRBV6-1 and TRBJ2-4, with 8 nucleotides matching TRBD2. V was clipped by 5 bases and J by 0 bases; unmatched bases: 3. This CDR3 is built from 15 residues. Germline loops: CDR1 MNHNS, CDR2 SASEGT.

In this sample, this clonotype turned up many times. This chain connects TRBV20-1 to TRBJ2-7, with 8 bases aligning to TRBD1. Looked up from germline, CDR1 is DFQATT and CDR2 is SNEGSKA (reference sequence). This CDR3 contains 13 residues. Trimming at V came to 8 bases and at J to 2 bases, leaving 8 bases not matched to a gene. In nucleotides, the CDR3 is TGCAGTACCTCGGACAGGGCGACCTACGAGCAGTACTTC. It translates to CSTSDRATYEQYF.

A note on this clonotype: Likely a read error: the CDR3 ends without its conserved phenylalanine or tryptophan. This sequence joins TRBV20-1 and TRBJ2-7; 10 bases fit TRBD2. Germline trimming cut 5 bases from V and 4 bases from J; bases unmatched to any gene: 11. The CDR3 loop spans 15 amino acids. Germline CDR1 and CDR2: DFQATT and SNEGSKA (reference sequence). The CDR3 DNA sequence: TGCAGTGCTCATAGGTCTAGCGGGGGTGGATACGAGCAGTACCTT. Encoded protein: CSAHRSSGGGYEQYL.

At least ten counts were recorded for this clonotype. The chain recombines TRBV7-8 with TRBJ2-7, with 7 positions matching TRBD2. The V and J ends lost 2 bases and 2 bases, in that order; junction bases with no gene match: 18. Germline V gene lookup returns CDR1 SGHVS and CDR2 FQNEAQ. The CDR3 length is 19 residues. CDR3 nucleotide sequence: TGTGCCAGCAGCTTAACGGCGGCGGCGGGCGGGAGCCGTGCCTACGAGCAGTACTTC. Amino acid sequence: CASSLTAAAGGSRAYEQYF. Using reference TRBV7-8 and TRBJ2-7 for the parts outside the CDR3, the full variable domain is GAGVSQSPRYKVAKRGQDVALRCDPISGHVSLFWYQQALGQGPEFLTYFQNEAQLDKSGLPSDRFFAERPEGSVSTLKIQRTQQEDSAVYLCASSLTAAAGGSRAYEQYFGPGTRLTVT.

This clonotype was seen ten or more times. This chain joins TRBV9 and TRBJ1-2; a weak D match, TRBD1 (6 bases). V dropped 4 bases and J dropped 4 bases, with 20 bases sitting between them. CDR1 and CDR2 from the germline V gene are SGDLS and YYNGEE. CDR3 size: 16 residues. CDR3 in amino acids: CASSRGPQGTLYGYTF. DNA for the CDR3: TGTGCCAGCAGCCGCGGCCCACAGGGTACCCTCTATGGCTACACCTTC.

Points on this clonotype: The conserved closing phenylalanine or tryptophan is absent in this CDR3, likely reflecting a read error. The limits of the CDR3 on the DNA are not certain, so only TCRdb's listed CDR3 is given. The chain joins TRBV20-1 to TRBJ1-6. Germline CDR1 DFQATT, CDR2 SNEGSKA (reference sequence). Including both end residues, the CDR3 is 8 amino acids long. The CDR3 spells CSAPPSRS.

This clonotype was recorded many times. The chain has TRBV29-1 and TRBJ2-5, with TRBD1 identical over 8 bases. Per germline, CDR1 SQVTM and CDR2 ANQGSEA. The CDR3 sequence is 12 residues long. With 5 bases clipped from V and 4 bases from J, the junction kept 3 bases outside the gene matches. The CDR3 DNA sequence: TGCAGCGTTCACAGGGGGTCAGAGACCCAGTACTTC. It is translated as CSVHRGSETQYF. Full variable domain (missing parts from reference TRBV29-1 and TRBJ2-5): SAVISQKPSRDICQRGTSLTIQCQVDSQVTMMFWYRQQPGQSLTLIATANQGSEATYESGFVIDKFPISRPNLTFSTLTVSNMSPEDSSIYLCSVHRGSETQYFGPGTRLLVL.

This clonotype was counted at least ten times. This chain joins TRBV7-9 and TRBJ1-5; weak D call: TRBD1 (5 bases). The length of the CDR3 is 13 residues. CDR1 and CDR2 from the germline V gene are SEHNR and FQNEAQ (reference sequence). Trimming left V 5 bases short and J 5 bases short, with 10 bases between. The CDR3 is CASSALGDQPQHF. CDR3 nucleotides: TGTGCCAGCAGCGCATTAGGGGATCAGCCCCAGCATTTT.

On this clonotype itself: The conserved phenylalanine or tryptophan normally closing the CDR3 is absent here, so this likely arose from a read error. The DNA is omitted, as the CDR3 cannot be located on it reliably, and the CDR3 follows TCRdb's listing. The rearrangement joins TRBV19 to TRBJ2-3; the tabulated D call, TRBD2, remains unverified against the DNA. CDR1 is LNHDA and CDR2 is SQIVND in the germline V gene (reference sequence). Inclusive of both ends, the CDR3 amounts to 14 amino acids. CDR3 loop: CASSMLVEHRYAVV.

The table lists this clonotype with many counts. The chain has TRBV29-1 and TRBJ2-5, with D possibly being TRBD2 (5 bases). The germline V gene encodes CDR1 SQVTM and CDR2 ANQGSEA. V was shortened by 4 bases and J by 4 bases, with 16 bases between the two germline ends. The CDR3 is 14 amino acids. CDR3 residues: CSVARGVGAETQYF. Written as DNA, the CDR3 is TGCAGCGTTGCCCGGGGAGTGGGAGCAGAGACCCAGTACTTC.

This clonotype was found many times. V gene TRBV12-3 or TRBV12-4 combines with J gene TRBJ2-5; D uncertain. This CDR3 region has 14 residues. Trimming removed 6 bases from V and 4 bases from J, with 15 bases in between. CDR3 region: CASSRGSTGETQYF. CDR3 sequence (DNA): TGTGCCAGCAGCCGCGGCTCAACCGGAGAGACCCAGTACTTC.

This clonotype was detected many times. This sequence joins TRBV7-8 and TRBJ1-1; D is undetermined. Germline V gene data show CDR1 as SGHVS and CDR2 as FQNEAQ. This CDR3 has 15 residues. The V end lost 5 bases, the J end lost 0 bases, and 13 bases lay between the germline ends. CDR3 in DNA: TGTGCCAGCAGCCGGGGTGGATCTATGAACACTGAAGCTTTCTTT. This codes for CASSRGGSMNTEAFF.

This clonotype was counted between two and nine times. The chain links TRBV10-1 to TRBJ2-3, with TRBD2 identical over 9 bases. Looked up from germline, CDR1 is WNHNN and CDR2 is SYGVQD (reference sequence). V gave up 8 bases and J gave up 0 bases; unmatched junction bases: 6. The CDR3 spans 15 residues. CDR3 DNA: TGCGCCAGCGAAAATGGACTAGCGAGCACAGATACGCAGTATTTT. Translation gives CASENGLASTDTQYF.

The rearrangement uses TRBV20-1 and TRBJ2-1; tentative D call: TRBD2 (7 bases). Germline V gives CDR1 DFQATT, CDR2 SNEGSKA (reference sequence). This CDR3 has 15 amino acids. V was shortened by 6 bases and J by 7 bases, with 22 bases between the two germline ends. For the CDR3, the DNA is TGCAGTGCCAGCACCTCAACGGGGGGCGGGAATGAGCAGTTCTTC. This gives the protein CSASTSTGGGNEQFF.

The chain combines TRBV5-8 with TRBJ1-6; 7 nucleotides align to TRBD1. The V and J ends lost 4 bases and 10 bases, in that order; junction bases with no gene match: 17. This CDR3 has 17 amino acids. Germline assignment: CDR1 SGHTS and CDR2 YDEGEE. In nucleotides, the CDR3 is TGTGCCAGCAGCACCTTTTCCCAGGGGGACTTGGGGTCACCCCTCCACTTT. Translation: CASSTFSQGDLGSPLHF.

This clonotype was counted many times. The CDR3 is CASSPSPEGQHGYTF. Written as DNA, the CDR3 is TGTGCCAGTAGTCCATCTCCTGAAGGGCAGCATGGCTACACCTTC. The chain combines TRBV19 with TRBJ1-2; D gene unclear. This CDR3 region has 15 residues. CDR1 and CDR2 (germline): LNHDA, SQIVND (reference sequence). Trimming took 5 bases from V and 6 from J, leaving 19 bases between them.